The entry below gives a single TCR beta chain sequence along with its context. Its specific antigen is unknown. Base qualities are not provided; no much larger clone lies one nucleotide away. TCRbeta CDR3 regions were amplified from genomic DNA using the immunoSEQ Assay, a bias-controlled multiplex PCR. In the original analysis: The number of nucleated cells in each sample was estimated from the amplification of reference gene primers within the assay. To quantify the absolute abundance of each unique TCRbeta CDR3 rearrangement, sequence reads were collapsed and filtered. Productive Simpson clonality was computed per sample as the square root of Simpson's diversity index over productive rearrangements. Held by TCRdb, this immuneACCESS table contains in-frame sequences only and omits some clones. Under half of the omission traces to an unresolved V gene where checked; the cause of the rest is unknown. Clone size and the V and J calls come from that table; the DNA yielded D and trimming. The sample table shows hundreds of thousands of clones, and roughly 88% are seen once. The ten largest clonotypes hold more than 1.4% of the sample.

CDR1 and CDR2 are drawn from the germline V gene (reference sequence): MNHEY, SMNVEV. V and J are trimmed by 6 bases and 6 bases, and the gene matches miss 7 bases of the junction. The CDR3 runs 13 amino acids, cysteine and phenylalanine included. Only the CDR3 DNA is retained, 39 bases long and in frame from the first base. The data were obtained in a study of blood T cell repertoires in COVID-19 (dated by TCRdb to the early 2020s). For the wider study: The collaborator samples originated in the United States, Italy and Spain and spanned the acute and convalescent phases of COVID-19. Where available, HLA class I and class II types were taken from metadata supplied by the sample provider and were not determined by assay-based typing. Samples were obtained from the ongoing ImmuneRACE study (first 160 participants) and from roughly 1,300 subjects provided by 6 global collaborators. The repertoires were released in a freely available public database intended as a resource for research on the immune response to SARS-CoV-2. Deeply sampled blood TCRbeta repertoires from subjects exposed to, actively infected with, or recovered from COVID-19 were included in the dataset. Sample metadata almost always included a de-identified subject ID, COVID-19 status, age in years and sex. The material from the prospective study consisted of cDNA or gDNA derived from T cells, B-cell-depleted T cells, or PBMCs. What the research found in general, with its limitations: How much clinical and demographic metadata was included differed by source and by participant, and the metadata was provided uncurated.

Collaborating institutions collected whole blood in K2EDTA tubes following their own protocols. For TCRbeta analysis, collaborator samples were shipped as frozen whole blood, as isolated PBMCs, or as DNA extracted from either sample type. The receptor was derived from a woman in her 30s with active or convalescent COVID-19. Sequenced sample: peripheral blood. The chain uses TRBV27 and TRBJ1-2; a stretch of 7 junction bases matches TRBD1. CDR3 protein: CASSGTGVDGYTF. The nucleotide sequence reads TGTGCCAGCAGCGGAACAGGGGTGGATGGCTACACCTTC.